What follows is one T cell receptor (beta chain) and its context. The sample is drawn from a study of blood T cell repertoires in COVID-19. Germline trimming cut 4 bases from V and 0 bases from J; bases unmatched to any gene: 8. There are 16 residues in the CDR3. The germline V gene has CDR1 LGHNA and CDR2 YSLEER. Per the original data handling: Amplification with reference gene primers provided the estimates of nucleated cell counts. The table came from immunoSEQ multiplex PCR; TCRdb's copy has only in-frame clones and leaves some out. V, J and clone size are taken as reported in that table, and D and trimming were inferred from the DNA itself. The sample shows tens of thousands of clones, around 84% of them seen only once.

Sequenced material: peripheral blood. The receptor's source is a human donor in a cohort sampled during active COVID-19. The chain joins TRBV4-3 to TRBJ1-1, with 7 nucleotides matching TRBD1. The CDR3 DNA is TGCGCCAGCAGCCCCAGCCAGGGGGAAATGAACACTGAAGCTTTCTTT. As protein: CASSPSQGEMNTEAFF.